The entry below gives a single T cell receptor beta chain sequence along with its context. Antigen specificity is unknown. The sample belongs to a study of T cell repertoires in cytomegalovirus infection. Study-level findings and limits: The response measured ex vivo was dominated by TCR beta clonotypes (HLA-C-restricted and CMV-specific).

The CDR3 contains 15 residues. Trimming at V came to 8 bases and at J to 1 base, leaving 9 bases not matched to a gene. Per germline, CDR1 LNHDA and CDR2 SQIVND (reference sequence). TCRdb re-called the reads through MiXCR, storing one row per CDR3 protein. The repertoire consists of hundreds of thousands of distinct CDR3 sequences, with around 32% occurring once and the leading ten covering under 15%. This receptor was identified in a human donor in good health (CMV status not recorded). Some clones in this sample may be carry-over from other donors' samples. The chain is built from TRBV19 and TRBJ2-3; 7 bases map to TRBD1. The source material was cultured CD8+ T cells from PBMCs, sampled from culture after CMV antigen stimulation. CDR3 coding DNA: TGTGCCAGTCCCCATCACAGGGGACGCACAGATACGCAGTATTTT. Protein product: CASPHHRGRTDTQYF.